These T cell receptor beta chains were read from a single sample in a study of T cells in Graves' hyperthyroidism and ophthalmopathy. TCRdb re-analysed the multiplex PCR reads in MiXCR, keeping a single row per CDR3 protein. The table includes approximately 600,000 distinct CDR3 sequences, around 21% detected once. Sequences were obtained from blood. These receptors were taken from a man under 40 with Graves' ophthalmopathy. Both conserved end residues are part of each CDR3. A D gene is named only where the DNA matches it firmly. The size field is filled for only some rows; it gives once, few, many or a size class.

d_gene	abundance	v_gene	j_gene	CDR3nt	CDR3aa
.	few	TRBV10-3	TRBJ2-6	TGTGCCATCAGCCCAGTCGAAGCCGGGGCCAACGTCCTGACTTTC	CAISPVEAGANVLTF
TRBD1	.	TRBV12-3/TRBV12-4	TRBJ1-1	TGTGCCAGCAGTTTACCTACAGGACAGGGGAACACTGAAGCTTTCTTT	CASSLPTGQGNTEAFF
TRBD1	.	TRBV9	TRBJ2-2	TGTGCCAGCAGCGCCGGGACAGGGTCCGGGGAGCTGTTTTTT	CASSAGTGSGELFF
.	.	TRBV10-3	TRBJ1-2	TGTGCCATCAGTGCAGGGGCGAGTGGCTACACCTTC	CAISAGASGYTF
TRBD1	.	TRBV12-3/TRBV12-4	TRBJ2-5	TGTGCCAGCAGTTCCACAGGGGTTTGGGAGACCCAGTACTTC	CASSSTGVWETQYF
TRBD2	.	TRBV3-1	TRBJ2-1	TGTGCCAGCAGCCAAGATCGGGGGGGCCACTACAATGAGCAGTTCTTC	CASSQDRGGHYNEQFF
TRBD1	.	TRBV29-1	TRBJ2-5	TGCAGCGTGCCGAACTTCAGGGGGCAACAAGAGACCCAGTACTTC	CSVPNFRGQQETQYF
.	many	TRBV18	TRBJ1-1	TGTGCCAGCTCGTCCAGCAGGAACATGAACACTGAAGCTTTCTTT	CASSSSRNMNTEAFF
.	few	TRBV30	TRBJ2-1	TGTGCCTGGTTTCCCTACAGGTCGGGCCACGGGTCCTACAATGAGCAGTTCTTC	CAWFPYRSGHGSYNEQFF
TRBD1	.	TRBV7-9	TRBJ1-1	TGTGCCAGCAGCTTAGAGAAAGGGACAGTAGGCCAAGAAGCTTTCTTT	CASSLEKGTVGQEAFF
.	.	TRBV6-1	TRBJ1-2	TGTGCCAGCGCCAGGACAGCTACCAACTATGGCTACACCTTC	CASARTATNYGYTF
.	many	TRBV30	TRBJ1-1	TGTGCCTGGAGTAGAAGGAGTGATGAAGCTTTCTTT	CAWSRRSDEAFF
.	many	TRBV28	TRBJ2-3	TGTGCCAGCAGTGGCTGGGGGGCATTGGAAGATACGCAGTATTTT	CASSGWGALEDTQYF
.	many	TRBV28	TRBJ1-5	TGTGCCAGCACCACCTCACCCGGGGTCGGACAGCCCCAGCATTTT	CASTTSPGVGQPQHF
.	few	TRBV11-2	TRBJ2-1	TGTGCCAGCTCACCAGTCAATGAGCAGTTCTTC	CASSPVNEQFF
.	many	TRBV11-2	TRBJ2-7	TGTGCCAGCAGCTTCAGGGGCCAAAGCCACGACGAGCAGTACTTC	CASSFRGQSHDEQYF
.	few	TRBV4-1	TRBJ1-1	TGCGCCAGCAGCCAAGCCCCGGGTGGGACTGAAGCTTTCTTT	CASSQAPGGTEAFF
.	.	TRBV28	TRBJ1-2	TGTGCCAGCAGTCTCGACAGTTCAAGAGTCTATGGCTACACCTTC	CASSLDSSRVYGYTF
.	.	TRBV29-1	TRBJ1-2	TGCAGCGTCCCAAGGAAGTGGGACCAAGGGGGCTACACCTTC	CSVPRKWDQGGYTF
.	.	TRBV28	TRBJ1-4	TGTGCCAGCACCCCCGTCGGGGTTAATGAAAAACTGTTTTTT	CASTPVGVNEKLFF